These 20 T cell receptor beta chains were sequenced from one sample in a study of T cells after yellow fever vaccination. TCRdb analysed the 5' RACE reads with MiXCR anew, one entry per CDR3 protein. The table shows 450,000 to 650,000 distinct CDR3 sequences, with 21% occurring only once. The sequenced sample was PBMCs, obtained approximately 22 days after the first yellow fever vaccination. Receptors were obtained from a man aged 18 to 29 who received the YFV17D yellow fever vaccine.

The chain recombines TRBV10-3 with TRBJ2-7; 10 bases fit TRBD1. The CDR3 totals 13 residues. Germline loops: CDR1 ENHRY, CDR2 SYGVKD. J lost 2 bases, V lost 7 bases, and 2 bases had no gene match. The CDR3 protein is CAIKGTGAYEQYF. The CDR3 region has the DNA TGTGCCATCAAGGGGACAGGGGCCTACGAGCAGTACTTC.

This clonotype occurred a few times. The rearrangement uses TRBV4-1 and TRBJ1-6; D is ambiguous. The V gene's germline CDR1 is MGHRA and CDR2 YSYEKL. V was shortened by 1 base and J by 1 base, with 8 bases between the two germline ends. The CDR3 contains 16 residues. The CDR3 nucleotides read TGCGCCAGCAGCCAAGGTGAAGGGTCCTATAATTCACCCCTCCACTTT. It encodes CASSQGEGSYNSPLHF.

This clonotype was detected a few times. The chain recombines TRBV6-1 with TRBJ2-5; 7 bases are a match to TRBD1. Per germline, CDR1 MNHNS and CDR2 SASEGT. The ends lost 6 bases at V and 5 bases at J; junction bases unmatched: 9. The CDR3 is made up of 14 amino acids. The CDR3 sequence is CASSATGVGETQYF. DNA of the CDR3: TGTGCCAGCAGCGCCACAGGGGTTGGGGAGACCCAGTACTTC.

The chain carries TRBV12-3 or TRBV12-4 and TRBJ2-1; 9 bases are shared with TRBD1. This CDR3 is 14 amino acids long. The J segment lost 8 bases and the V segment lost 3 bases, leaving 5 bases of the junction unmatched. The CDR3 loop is CASSFRDRAHEQFF. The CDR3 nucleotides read TGTGCCAGCAGTTTTCGGGACAGGGCGCATGAGCAGTTCTTC.

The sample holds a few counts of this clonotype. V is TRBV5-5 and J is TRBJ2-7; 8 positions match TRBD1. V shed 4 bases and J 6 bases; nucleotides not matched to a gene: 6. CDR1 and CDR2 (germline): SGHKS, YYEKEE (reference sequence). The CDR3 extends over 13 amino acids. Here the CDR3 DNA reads TGTGCCAGCAGCAGGACCACAGGGGGCGAGCAGTACTTC. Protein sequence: CASSRTTGGEQYF.

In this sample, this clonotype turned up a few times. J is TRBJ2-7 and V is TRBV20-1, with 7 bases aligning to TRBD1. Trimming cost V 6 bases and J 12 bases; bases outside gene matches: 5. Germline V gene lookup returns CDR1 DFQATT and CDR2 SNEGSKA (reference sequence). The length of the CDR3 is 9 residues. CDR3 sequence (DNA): TGCAGTGCCAAGACAGGGATGTACGTC. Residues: CSAKTGMYV.

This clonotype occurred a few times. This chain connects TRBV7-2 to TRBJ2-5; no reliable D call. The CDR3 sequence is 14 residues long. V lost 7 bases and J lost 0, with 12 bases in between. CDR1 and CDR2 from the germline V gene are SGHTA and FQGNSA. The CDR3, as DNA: TGTGCCAGCACCCCGGGCACGTACCAAGAGACCCAGTACTTC. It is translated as CASTPGTYQETQYF.

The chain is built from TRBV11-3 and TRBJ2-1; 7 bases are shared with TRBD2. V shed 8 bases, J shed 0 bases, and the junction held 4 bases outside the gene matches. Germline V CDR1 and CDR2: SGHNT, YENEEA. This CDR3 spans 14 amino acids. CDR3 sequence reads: CASAGESSYNEQFF. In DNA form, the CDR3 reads TGTGCCAGCGCGGGGGAAAGCTCCTACAATGAGCAGTTCTTC.

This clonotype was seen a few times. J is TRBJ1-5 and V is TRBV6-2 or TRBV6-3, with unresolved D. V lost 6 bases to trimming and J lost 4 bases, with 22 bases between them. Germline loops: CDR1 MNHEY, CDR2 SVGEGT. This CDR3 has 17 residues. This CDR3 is CASSPVTSRVTNQPQHF. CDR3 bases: TGTGCCAGCAGCCCAGTTACTTCTCGAGTGACTAATCAGCCCCAGCATTTT.

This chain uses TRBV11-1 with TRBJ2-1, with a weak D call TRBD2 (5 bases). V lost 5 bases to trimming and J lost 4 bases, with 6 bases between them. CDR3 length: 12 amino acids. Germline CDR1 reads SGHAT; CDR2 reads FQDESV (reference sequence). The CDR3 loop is CASSREYNEQFF. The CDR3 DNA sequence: TGTGCCAGCAGCCGGGAATACAATGAGCAGTTCTTC.

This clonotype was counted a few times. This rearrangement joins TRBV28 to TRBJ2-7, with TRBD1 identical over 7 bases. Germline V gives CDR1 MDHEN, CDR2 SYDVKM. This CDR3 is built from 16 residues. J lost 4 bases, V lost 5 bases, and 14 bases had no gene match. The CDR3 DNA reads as TGTGCCAGCAGTGGGGGACAGATACAATTCCCTTACGAGCAGTACGTC. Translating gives CASSGGQIQFPYEQYV.

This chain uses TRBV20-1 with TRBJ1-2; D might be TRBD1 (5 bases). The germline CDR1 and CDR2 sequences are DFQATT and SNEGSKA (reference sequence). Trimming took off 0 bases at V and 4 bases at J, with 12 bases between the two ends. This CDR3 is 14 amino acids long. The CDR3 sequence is CSAREPGNTYGYTF. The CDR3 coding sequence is TGCAGTGCTAGAGAACCAGGGAATACCTATGGCTACACCTTC.

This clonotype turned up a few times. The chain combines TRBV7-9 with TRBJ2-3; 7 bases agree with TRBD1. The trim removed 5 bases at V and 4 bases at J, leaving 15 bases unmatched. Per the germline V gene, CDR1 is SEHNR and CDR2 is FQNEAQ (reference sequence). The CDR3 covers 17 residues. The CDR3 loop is CASSLPTGPYYPDTQYF. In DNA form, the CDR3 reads TGTGCCAGCAGCCTACCGACAGGGCCATATTATCCAGATACGCAGTATTTT.

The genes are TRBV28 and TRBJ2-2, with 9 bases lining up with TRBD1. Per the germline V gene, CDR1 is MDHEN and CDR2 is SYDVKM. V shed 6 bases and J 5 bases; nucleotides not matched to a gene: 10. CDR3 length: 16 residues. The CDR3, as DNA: TGTGCCAGCAGCTCCGCGGGACAGGGATGGACCGGGGAGCTGTTTTTT. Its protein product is CASSSAGQGWTGELFF.

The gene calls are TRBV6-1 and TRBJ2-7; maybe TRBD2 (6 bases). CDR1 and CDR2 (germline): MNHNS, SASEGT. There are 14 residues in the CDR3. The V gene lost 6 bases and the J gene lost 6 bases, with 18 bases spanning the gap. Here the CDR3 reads CASSLSGLGGEQYV. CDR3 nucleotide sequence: TGTGCCAGCAGCCTGTCAGGGTTGGGGGGCGAGCAGTACGTC.

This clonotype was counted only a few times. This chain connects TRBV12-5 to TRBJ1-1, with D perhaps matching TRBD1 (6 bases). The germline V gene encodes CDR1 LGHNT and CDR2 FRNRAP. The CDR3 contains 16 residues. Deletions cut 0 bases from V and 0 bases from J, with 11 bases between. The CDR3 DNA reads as TGTGCTAGTGGTTTGGTACTCGGGGGCATGAACACTGAAGCTTTCTTT. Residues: CASGLVLGGMNTEAFF.

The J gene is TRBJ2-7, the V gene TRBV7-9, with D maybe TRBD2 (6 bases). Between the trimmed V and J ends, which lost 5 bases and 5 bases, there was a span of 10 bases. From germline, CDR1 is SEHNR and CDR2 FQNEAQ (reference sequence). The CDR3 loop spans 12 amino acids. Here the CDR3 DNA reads TGTGCCAGCAGCGCGGGCGGGAACGAGCAGTACTTC. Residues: CASSAGGNEQYF.

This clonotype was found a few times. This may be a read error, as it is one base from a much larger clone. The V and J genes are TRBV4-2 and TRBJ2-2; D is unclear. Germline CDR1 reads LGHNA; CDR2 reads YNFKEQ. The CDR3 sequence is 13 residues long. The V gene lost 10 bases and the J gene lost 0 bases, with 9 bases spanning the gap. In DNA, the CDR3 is TGTGCCACCCGGACGGCGAACACCGGGGAGCTGTTTTTT. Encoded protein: CATRTANTGELFF.

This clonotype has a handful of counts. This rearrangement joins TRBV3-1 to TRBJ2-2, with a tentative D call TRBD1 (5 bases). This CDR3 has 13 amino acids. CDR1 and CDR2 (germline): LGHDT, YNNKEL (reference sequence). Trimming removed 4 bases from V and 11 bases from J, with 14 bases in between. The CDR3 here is CASSRPPREELFF. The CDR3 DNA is TGTGCCAGCAGCCGCCCGCCCAGGGAAGAGCTGTTTTTT.

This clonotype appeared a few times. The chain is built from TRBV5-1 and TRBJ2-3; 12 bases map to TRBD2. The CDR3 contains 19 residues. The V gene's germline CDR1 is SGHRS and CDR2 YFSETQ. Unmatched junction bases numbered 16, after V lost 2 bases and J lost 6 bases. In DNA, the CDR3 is TGCGCCAGCAGCTTCCGGACTAGCGGGGCGGCCCGGCGCCCCGATACGCAGTATTTT. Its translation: CASSFRTSGAARRPDTQYF.